The text below deals with one TCR beta chain. Germline CDR1 is LNHDA and CDR2 is SQIVND (reference sequence). The CDR3 contains 16 residues. With 8 bases clipped from V and 5 bases from J, the junction kept 14 bases outside the gene matches. TCRdb's table, derived via immunoSEQ multiplex PCR, lists solely in-frame clones and lacks some. Found here are over 85,000 clones, less than 85% of them singletons; the top ten hold roughly 17%. The sample originates from a study of Ad26.COV2.S vaccination and SARS-CoV-2 variants. The chain joins TRBV19 to TRBJ2-2, with 7 bases identical to TRBD2. The sequences come from peripheral blood, collected after recovery from COVID-19. The TCR was taken from a human donor who had recovered from COVID-19. The CDR3 region has the DNA TGTGCCAGTCTGAAGACAGCCGGGGGGATTACCGGGGAGCTGTTTTTT. Amino acid sequence: CASLKTAGGITGELFF.